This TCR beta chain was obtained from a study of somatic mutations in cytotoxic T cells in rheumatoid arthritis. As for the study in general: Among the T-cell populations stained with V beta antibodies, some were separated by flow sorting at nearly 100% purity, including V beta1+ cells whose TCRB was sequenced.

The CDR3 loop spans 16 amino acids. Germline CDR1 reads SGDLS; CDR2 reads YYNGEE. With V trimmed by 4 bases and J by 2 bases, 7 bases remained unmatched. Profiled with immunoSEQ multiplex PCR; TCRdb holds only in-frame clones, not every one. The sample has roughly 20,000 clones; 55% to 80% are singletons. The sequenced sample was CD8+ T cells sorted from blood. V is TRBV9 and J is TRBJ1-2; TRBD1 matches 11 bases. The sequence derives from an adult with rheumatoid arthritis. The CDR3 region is CASSPWDRGGNYGYTF. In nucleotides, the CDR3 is TGTGCCAGCAGCCCGTGGGACAGGGGGGGAAACTATGGCTACACCTTC.